This T cell receptor beta chain is from a study of CD8 T cells in Susac syndrome. The CDR3 is 14 amino acids. CDR1 is MNHEY, CDR2 SVGAGI, per germline. The V and J ends lost 5 bases and 1 base, in that order; junction bases with no gene match: 4. Sequencing of TCR beta was performed on blood CD8+ and CD4+ T cells. RNA was extracted with the RNeasy kit, and a quantity of roughly 0.5 to 1 ug was reverse transcribed using random hexamers. TCRdb re-called the immunoSEQ multiplex PCR reads through MiXCR, storing one row per CDR3 protein. The sample consists of some 300,000 distinct CDR3 sequences, approximately 85% of them appearing once.

The chain combines TRBV6-5 with TRBJ2-7; 8 nucleotides align to TRBD1. Specimen: CD8+ T cells from PBMCs. This receptor was obtained from a human donor with multiple sclerosis. The CDR3 here is CASSNRGNSYEQYF. The CDR3, as DNA: TGTGCCAGCAGTAACAGGGGGAATTCCTACGAGCAGTACTTC.